The 5 T cell receptor beta chains given below trace back to one sample, sequenced in a study of Graves' ophthalmopathy and Graves' hyperthyroidism (dated by TCRdb to the late 2010s). The sequencing machine was an Illumina HiSeq 2000. For repertoire sequencing, the TCR beta CDR3 regions were amplified from RNA transcripts. A first-round RT-PCR used HTBI primers with the Qiagen OneStep RT-PCR kit, followed by a second-round multiplex PCR, size selection and purification. In TCRdb, the public reads were trimmed at Q25 with fastp and aligned with MiXCR, with productive beta chains retained. Each record represents a unique CDR3 protein, reported with the most common genes and DNA among its rows. This sample gives roughly 350,000 distinct CDR3 sequences in total; about a sixth of them show up just once. Of the sample, roughly 2.4% is held by the ten largest clones. The sample taken for sequencing was peripheral blood. These receptors were collected from an adult woman with stable Graves' hyperthyroidism.

Ten or more counts support this clonotype. The rearrangement joins TRBV30 to TRBJ1-2; D is perhaps TRBD1 (5 bases). The CDR3 totals 13 residues. CDR1 and CDR2 (germline): GTSNPN, SVGIG (reference sequence). V was shortened by 0 bases and J by 8 bases, with 13 bases between the two germline ends. CDR3 loop: CAWSVSGGGGYTF. The CDR3 DNA reads as TGTGCCTGGAGTGTATCCGGGGGAGGCGGCTACACCTTC.

Note on this clonotype: The junction does not match germline at one end; this may be a read error. The genes are TRBV18 and TRBJ2-5; D gene uncertain. The germline gives CDR1 KGHSH, CDR2 LQKENI. The CDR3 spans 13 residues. The CDR3 protein is CTSSPQGRETQYF. CDR3 DNA sequence: TGTACCAGCTCACCCCAAGGGCGGGAGACCCAGTACTTC.

The V call is TRBV12-3 or TRBV12-4, the J call TRBJ2-7, with D uncertain. V was cut by 0 bases and J by 6 bases, with 6 bases left in between. This CDR3 has 12 amino acids. The CDR3, as DNA: TGTGCCAGCAGTTTAGCGCTGGTCGAGCAGTACTTC. Translated: CASSLALVEQYF.

This sequence joins TRBV6-5 and TRBJ2-5; TRBD1 matches 9 bases. The CDR3 is made up of 16 amino acids. Unmatched junction bases numbered 11, after V lost 4 bases and J lost 5 bases. CDR1 and CDR2 (germline): MNHEY, SVGAGI. The CDR3 protein is CASSLGTGLGRETQYF. In nucleotides, the CDR3 is TGTGCCAGCAGTTTGGGGACAGGGCTTGGCAGGGAGACCCAGTACTTC.

This clonotype was recorded at least ten times. The chain combines TRBV6-2 or TRBV6-3 with TRBJ1-1; maybe TRBD1 (6 bases). The CDR3 length is 14 residues. CDR1 MNHEY and CDR2 SVGEGT come from the germline V gene. The V gene lost 5 bases and the J gene lost 4 bases, with 14 bases spanning the gap. This CDR3 reads CASSHRDTRTEAFF. DNA for the CDR3: TGTGCCAGCAGTCACCGGGACACCCGCACTGAAGCTTTCTTT.